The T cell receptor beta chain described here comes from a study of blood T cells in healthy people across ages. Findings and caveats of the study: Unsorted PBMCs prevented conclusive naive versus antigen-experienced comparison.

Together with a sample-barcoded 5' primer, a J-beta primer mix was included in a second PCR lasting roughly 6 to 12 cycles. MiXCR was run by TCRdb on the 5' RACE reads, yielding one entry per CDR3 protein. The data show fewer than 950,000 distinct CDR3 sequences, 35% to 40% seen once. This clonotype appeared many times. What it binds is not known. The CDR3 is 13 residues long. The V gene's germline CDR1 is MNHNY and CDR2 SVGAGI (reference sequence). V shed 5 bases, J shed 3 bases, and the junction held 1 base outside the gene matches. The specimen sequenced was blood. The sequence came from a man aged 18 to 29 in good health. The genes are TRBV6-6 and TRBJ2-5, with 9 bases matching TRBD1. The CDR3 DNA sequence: TGTGCCAGCAGTCGGACAGGGGAAGAGACCCAGTACTTC. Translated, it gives CASSRTGEETQYF.